The sequence of this TCR beta chain was determined in a study of OX40 agonist ivuxolimab in advanced cancers. A remark on this clone: Its specificity is not known.

Clones were sequenced by immunoSEQ multiplex PCR, and TCRdb holds only the in-frame ones, with some missing. Found here are 70,000 or so clones, around 90% of them singletons; the top ten hold approximately 2%. General study results and limits: Antigen specificity was not determined for the expanded peripheral T cells.

CDR3 length: 14 residues. Per germline, CDR1 SNHLY and CDR2 FYNNEI. The V and J ends lost 6 bases and 2 bases respectively, with 11 bases between them. The V call is TRBV2, the J call TRBJ2-1, with D possibly TRBD1 on 6 matching bases. The sequence derives from an adult with an advanced solid tumor such as melanoma, head and neck, liver or kidney cancer. This material consisted of CD4+ or CD8+ T cells sorted from blood, taken in a trial of the OX40 agonist ivuxolimab. The CDR3: CASRATGPYNEQFF. The CDR3 coding sequence is TGTGCCAGCAGAGCTACAGGGCCCTACAATGAGCAGTTCTTC. Together with reference TRBV2 and TRBJ2-1, the CDR3 gives the full variable domain: EPEVTQTPSHQVTQMGQEVILRCVPISNHLYFYWYRQILGQKVEFLVSFYNNEISEKSEIFDDQFSVERPDGSNFTLKIRSTKLEDSAMYFCASRATGPYNEQFFGPGTRLTVL.